One sample yielded the 30 T cell receptor beta chains listed below, sequenced in a study of vaccination and CD4 T cells after COVID-19. Sequencing of the DNA from cultured CD4+ T cells was carried out with the Oncomine TCR Beta short-read assay. It was cultured CD4+ T cells from which genomic DNA was extracted. TCRdb fed the PCR reads into MiXCR, producing one record per CDR3 protein. The sample shows 11,000 or so distinct CDR3 sequences, 28% of them seen only once. Treatment reported: approximately nine-day PBMC culture with coronavirus spike peptide pools or control peptides (ViraFEST assay). CD4+ T lymphocytes from the unexposed donor were collected before the COVID-19 pandemic (2011-2018). What these receptors recognize is not known. Specimen: CD4+ T cells from blood, cultured in vitro. These receptors were taken from a human donor in good health.

This rearrangement joins TRBV19 to TRBJ2-3; D is possibly TRBD1 (6 bases). Germline V gene sequence: CDR1 LNHDA, CDR2 SQIVND (reference sequence). The V end lost 3 bases, the J end lost 1 base, and 17 bases lay between the germline ends. This CDR3 spans 17 amino acids. The CDR3 reads CASSILPGHSGTDTQYF. The CDR3 bases are TGTGCCAGTAGTATCCTACCGGGACACTCCGGCACAGATACGCAGTATTTT.

This sequence joins TRBV2 and TRBJ1-4, with 8 positions matching TRBD1. The CDR3 contains 14 residues. Germline lookup yields CDR1 SNHLY and CDR2 FYNNEI. V shed 5 bases and J 4 bases; nucleotides not matched to a gene: 3. Written as DNA, the CDR3 is TGTGCCAGCAGTCCAACAGGGGGTAATGAAAAACTGTTTTTT. Translating it yields CASSPTGGNEKLFF.

This clonotype was recorded a few times. V usage is TRBV14 and J usage is TRBJ1-5, with D perhaps TRBD1 (5 bases). In germline, CDR1 is SGHDN, CDR2 FVKESK. Trimming took off 0 bases at V and 1 base at J, with 10 bases between the two ends. The CDR3 has 16 amino acids. CDR3 amino acids: CASSQERKGSNQPQHF. For the CDR3, the DNA is TGTGCCAGCAGCCAAGAGAGGAAGGGGAGCAATCAGCCCCAGCATTTT.

This rearrangement joins TRBV6-5 to TRBJ1-5; D unresolved. The CDR3 length is 15 residues. Germline assignment: CDR1 MNHEY and CDR2 SVGAGI. V gave up 1 base and J gave up 3 bases, with 10 bases separating them. CDR3 in amino acids: CASSYFLGNNQPQHF. Here the CDR3 DNA reads TGTGCCAGCAGTTACTTCCTGGGTAACAATCAGCCCCAGCATTTT.

The CDR3 bases are TGTGCCAGCACTCTAGCGGGAGGGCCCAAGGGTGAGCAGTTCTTC. Protein: CASTLAGGPKGEQFF. The chain combines TRBV27 with TRBJ2-1; 12 bases line up with TRBD2. The V gene's germline CDR1 is MNHEY and CDR2 SMNVEV (reference sequence). V lost 7 bases and J lost 9; bases outside the gene matches: 10. The CDR3 extends over 15 amino acids.

The CDR3 reads CASSPPGQRNTEAFF. As DNA, the CDR3 is TGTGCCAGCTCACCACCGGGACAGAGGAACACTGAAGCTTTCTTT. The chain joins TRBV18 to TRBJ1-1, with TRBD1 matching over 7 bases. In germline, CDR1 is KGHSH, CDR2 LQKENI. The CDR3 runs to 15 residues. V gave up 0 bases and J gave up 1 base; unmatched junction bases: 2.

The rearrangement uses TRBV7-2 and TRBJ1-6; 7 bases are a match to TRBD1. Germline V gene sequence: CDR1 SGHTA, CDR2 FQGNSA. J gave up 0 bases and V 3 bases, and 8 bases lay outside the gene matches. This CDR3 contains 18 residues. CDR3 in DNA: TGTGCCAGCAGCTTCCACCCGGGACAGAGCTCCTATAATTCACCCCTCCACTTT. Translation gives CASSFHPGQSSYNSPLHF.

The genes are TRBV20-1 and TRBJ2-7, with 9 bases fitting TRBD2. Germline V gene lookup returns CDR1 DFQATT and CDR2 SNEGSKA (reference sequence). There are 14 residues in the CDR3. Germline trimming cut 4 bases from V and 5 bases from J; bases unmatched to any gene: 9. The CDR3 spells CSATLAGVAHEQYF. CDR3 DNA: TGCAGTGCTACCTTAGCGGGAGTAGCCCACGAGCAGTACTTC.

The chain joins TRBV28 to TRBJ2-7; no clear D gene. The V end lost 6 bases, the J end lost 4 bases, and 10 bases lay between the germline ends. Germline-derived CDR1 and CDR2 are MDHEN and SYDVKM. This CDR3 is 12 amino acids long. This chain's CDR3 is CASSYLLYEQYF. The CDR3 DNA follows: TGTGCCAGCAGCTACCTTTTATACGAGCAGTACTTC.

This clonotype was seen a few times. The chain joins TRBV6-1 to TRBJ2-4; D is possibly TRBD1 (7 bases). The CDR3 contains 19 residues. The germline gives CDR1 MNHNS, CDR2 SASEGT. With 3 bases removed from V and 5 bases from J, the gap between germline ends came to 26 bases. CDR3 region: CASSDSWGTQGGTQNIQYF. CDR3 sequence (DNA): TGTGCCAGCAGTGATTCTTGGGGGACCCAGGGGGGAACGCAAAACATTCAGTACTTC.

V gene TRBV10-3 combines with J gene TRBJ2-3; TRBD2 matches at 7 bases. The germline V gene has CDR1 ENHRY and CDR2 SYGVKD. The trim removed 4 bases at V and 4 bases at J, leaving 5 bases unmatched. The CDR3 runs 14 residues. The CDR3 reads CAISGAGAPDTQYF. The CDR3 DNA reads as TGTGCCATCAGTGGGGCGGGAGCCCCAGATACGCAGTATTTT.

The chain couples TRBV2 to TRBJ2-1, with TRBD2 matching 8 bases. The trim removed 6 bases at V and 0 bases at J, leaving 7 bases unmatched. Germline CDR1 and CDR2: SNHLY and FYNNEI. The CDR3 has 16 residues. The CDR3 loop is CASSERAGGSYNEQFF. CDR3 DNA: TGTGCCAGCAGCGAACGCGCGGGGGGCTCCTACAATGAGCAGTTCTTC.

Worth noting for this clonotype: Being one base from a much bigger clone, this may be a read error. This chain links TRBV21-1 with TRBJ1-5. TRBV21-1 is described as a pseudogene. The CDR3 extends over 15 amino acids. The CDR3 loop reads CASSKEGSSNQPQHF. The DNA of the CDR3 is TGTGCCAGCAGCAAAGAGGGATCAAGCAATCAGCCCCAGCATTTT.

The genes are TRBV7-9 and TRBJ2-1, with 10 positions matching TRBD2. V lost 1 base to trimming and J lost 3 bases; unmatched junction nucleotides: 18. The length of the CDR3 is 21 residues. Germline V gene sequence: CDR1 SEHNR, CDR2 FQNEAQ (reference sequence). CDR3 DNA: TGTGCCAGCAGCTTAGATATCCCACAGATAATCCTAGCGGGAGACTACAATGAGCAGTTCTTC. Amino acid sequence: CASSLDIPQIILAGDYNEQFF.

The chain has TRBV19 and TRBJ2-7; the match to TRBD2 covers 8 bases. The length of the CDR3 is 15 residues. With V trimmed by 7 bases and J by 7 bases, 15 bases remained unmatched. Germline assignment: CDR1 LNHDA and CDR2 SQIVND (reference sequence). The CDR3 region is CASTPAPPGGREQYF. The CDR3 DNA is TGTGCCAGTACCCCCGCTCCCCCGGGAGGGCGGGAGCAGTACTTC.

This clonotype appeared a few times. The genes are TRBV28 and TRBJ1-1; no reliable D call. Per the germline V gene, CDR1 is MDHEN and CDR2 is SYDVKM. The CDR3 length is 16 residues. Between the trimmed V and J ends, which lost 2 bases and 6 bases, there was a span of 19 bases. The CDR3 DNA reads TGTGCCAGCAGTTTACCCGCCGACCCCCCGTACGCTGAAGCTTTCTTT. It yields the protein CASSLPADPPYAEAFF.

This clonotype was detected only a few times. The chain couples TRBV7-9 to TRBJ2-7; D is ambiguous. Germline CDR1 reads SEHNR; CDR2 reads FQNEAQ (reference sequence). V shed 1 base and J shed 5 bases, with 12 bases lying between them. The length of the CDR3 is 14 residues. The CDR3 loop reads CASSLDRGADEQYF. As DNA, the CDR3 is TGTGCCAGCAGCTTAGACCGAGGTGCCGACGAGCAGTACTTC.

The chain is built from TRBV20-1 and TRBJ1-2; weak D call: TRBD1 (5 bases). CDR1 and CDR2 from the germline V gene are DFQATT and SNEGSKA (reference sequence). V dropped 6 bases and J dropped 1 base, with 12 bases sitting between them. The CDR3 length is 13 residues. This CDR3 reads CSAPGDGNYGYTF. CDR3 DNA sequence: TGCAGTGCCCCCGGGGACGGTAACTATGGCTACACCTTC.

This clonotype is medium-sized (0.01 to 0.1%). The rearrangement uses TRBV15 and TRBJ1-6; 8 bases are a match to TRBD1. The CDR3 covers 14 residues. Germline trimming cut 5 bases from V and 6 bases from J; bases unmatched to any gene: 3. The germline V gene has CDR1 LNHNV and CDR2 YYDKDF (reference sequence). In DNA, the CDR3 is TGTGCCACCAGCTTCGACAGGGGTAATTCACCCCTCCACTTT. It encodes CATSFDRGNSPLHF.

J is TRBJ2-3 and V is TRBV9; 10 nucleotides align to TRBD2. This CDR3 is 16 amino acids long. Unmatched junction bases numbered 8, after V lost 5 bases and J lost 2 bases. CDR1 is SGDLS and CDR2 is YYNGEE in the germline V gene. The CDR3 loop is CASSDPGTSVTDTQYF. The CDR3 bases are TGTGCCAGCAGTGACCCCGGGACTAGCGTCACAGATACGCAGTATTTT.

The rearrangement uses TRBV19 and TRBJ2-7; D not certain. CDR1 is LNHDA and CDR2 is SQIVND in the germline V gene (reference sequence). V shed 2 bases and J shed 3 bases, with 8 bases lying between them. The CDR3 covers 13 residues. CDR3 amino acids: CASSILLGYEQYF. The CDR3 bases are TGTGCCAGTAGTATATTATTAGGCTACGAGCAGTACTTC.

This clonotype is judged medium-sized. The CDR3 DNA reads TGTGCCAGCAGTCCAAACTGGGACAGGGGATATACGCAGTATTTT. Protein: CASSPNWDRGYTQYF. The rearrangement links TRBV6-2 or TRBV6-3 to TRBJ2-3, with 10 bases fitting TRBD1. With 5 bases clipped from V and 7 bases from J, the junction kept 9 bases outside the gene matches. Germline CDR1 MNHEY, CDR2 SVGEGT. The CDR3 loop spans 15 amino acids.

The chain combines TRBV7-2 with TRBJ2-5, with a possible D match to TRBD2 (6 bases). V lost 3 bases and J 5 bases, leaving 13 bases between the germline ends. The CDR3 covers 14 residues. Germline V gene data show CDR1 as SGHTA and CDR2 as FQGNSA. CDR3 bases: TGTGCCAGCAGCTTTGTTAGGGCGGGGGAGACCCAGTACTTC. It is translated as CASSFVRAGETQYF.

The chain combines TRBV6-5 with TRBJ2-7; tentative D call: TRBD2 (6 bases). This CDR3 contains 13 residues. Germline V CDR1 and CDR2: MNHEY, SVGAGI. Trimming shortened V by 0 bases and J by 12 bases, and 15 bases separated the two germline ends. The CDR3 DNA reads TGTGCCAGCAGTTACTCGGGCTGGAGGGATTGGTACTTC. It is translated as CASSYSGWRDWYF.

This clonotype was detected a few times. This chain joins TRBV19 and TRBJ2-7; no reliable D call. The CDR3 is made up of 14 amino acids. Germline assignment: CDR1 LNHDA and CDR2 SQIVND (reference sequence). Trimming removed 1 base from V and 0 bases from J, with 7 bases in between. CDR3 loop: CASSIGQASYEQYF. CDR3 sequence (DNA): TGTGCCAGTAGTATAGGTCAGGCCTCCTACGAGCAGTACTTC.

This clonotype was seen only once. The chain carries TRBV5-1 and TRBJ2-3; 10 bases align to TRBD2. This CDR3 is built from 17 residues. Looked up from germline, CDR1 is SGHRS and CDR2 is YFSETQ. V trimming: 0 bases; J trimming: 4 bases; junction bases outside the gene matches: 8. The CDR3 DNA is TGCGCCAGCAGCTTGGCCGCGGCTAGCGGGAGCCCAGATACGCAGTATTTT. Protein sequence: CASSLAAASGSPDTQYF.

This chain joins TRBV19 and TRBJ1-1; TRBD1 matches 8 bases. This CDR3 comprises 15 residues. Looked up from germline, CDR1 is LNHDA and CDR2 is SQIVND (reference sequence). J lost 3 bases, V lost 4 bases, and 7 bases had no gene match. CDR3 bases: TGTGCCAGTAGTACGGTAGGACAGGGATACACTGAAGCTTTCTTT. As protein: CASSTVGQGYTEAFF.

The rearrangement uses TRBV2 and TRBJ1-5; TRBD1 is a possible D gene (5 bases). V was shortened by 4 bases and J by 0 bases, with 13 bases between the two germline ends. CDR1 is SNHLY, CDR2 FYNNEI, per germline. The CDR3 contains 16 residues. The CDR3 loop reads CASSVRGGNSNQPQHF. The CDR3 coding sequence is TGTGCCAGCAGTGTTCGGGGGGGGAATAGCAATCAGCCCCAGCATTTT.

J is TRBJ2-3 and V is TRBV24-1; D remains ambiguous. V shed 7 bases and J shed 5 bases, with 12 bases lying between them. CDR3 length: 13 amino acids. Germline lookup yields CDR1 KGHDR and CDR2 SFDVKD. As DNA, the CDR3 is TGTGCCACCAGCGCCCGGCTGAGAGATACGCAGTATTTT. Its protein is CATSARLRDTQYF.

The chain links TRBV28 to TRBJ2-7; 10 nucleotides align to TRBD1. The CDR3 runs to 14 residues. The V and J ends lost 6 bases and 0 bases, in that order; junction bases with no gene match: 2. Germline V gene sequence: CDR1 MDHEN, CDR2 SYDVKM. This CDR3 is CASSRTGGSYEQYF. CDR3 coding DNA: TGTGCCAGCAGCCGGACAGGGGGCTCCTACGAGCAGTACTTC.